Presented here are 9 T cell receptor beta chains from one specimen sequenced in a study of T cell repertoires in cytomegalovirus infection. MiXCR, applied by TCRdb to the reads, yields one record per CDR3 protein. The sample has 200,000 to 300,000 distinct CDR3 sequences, around 9% seen once. Material: PBMCs. These receptor sequences come from a human donor in good health (CMV status not recorded). Some clones in this sample may be carry-over from other donors' samples.

This clonotype was seen only a few times. The chain couples TRBV5-4 to TRBJ2-1, with TRBD2 matching over 9 bases. Per the germline V gene, CDR1 is SGHNT and CDR2 is YYREEE (reference sequence). V shed 3 bases, J shed 6 bases, and the junction held 13 bases outside the gene matches. This CDR3 contains 17 residues. The CDR3 is CASSSGVAGGPLNEQFF. The CDR3 DNA is TGTGCCAGCAGCTCTGGGGTGGCGGGAGGGCCGCTCAATGAGCAGTTCTTC.

The chain recombines TRBV6-1 with TRBJ2-1; 11 bases agree with TRBD2. TRBJ2-7 matches the DNA end more closely, so the J call is doubtful. The CDR3 consists of 15 residues. Per the germline V gene, CDR1 is MNHNS and CDR2 is SASEGT. The CDR3: CASRRSGTSGNEQYF. In DNA form, the CDR3 reads TGTGCCAGCAGACGCTCCGGGACTAGCGGCAATGAGCAGTACTTC.

This chain links TRBV7-2 with TRBJ2-3; D gene uncertain. CDR3 length equals 14 residues. CDR1 is SGHTA and CDR2 is FQGNSA in the germline V gene. Trimming took 2 bases from V and 2 from J, leaving 8 bases between them. The CDR3 coding sequence is TGTGCCAGCAGCTTACAAGAGACCACAGATACGCAGTATTTT. Translation: CASSLQETTDTQYF.

This clonotype showed up many times. The chain uses TRBV7-9 and TRBJ1-5; D might be TRBD1 (5 bases). The CDR3 sequence is 14 residues long. Germline V CDR1 and CDR2: SEHNR, FQNEAQ (reference sequence). The ends were cut back, 5 bases at V and 2 bases at J, with 10 bases in the middle. CDR3 in DNA: TGTGCCAGCAGCGATGCCAGGGGCAATCAGCCCCAGCATTTT. As protein: CASSDARGNQPQHF.

This clonotype was recorded at least ten times. The gene calls are TRBV7-2 and TRBJ1-1; D gene unclear. The V and J ends lost 2 bases and 11 bases respectively, with 18 bases between them. Looked up from germline, CDR1 is SGHTA and CDR2 is FQGNSA. The length of the CDR3 is 14 residues. CDR3 in amino acids: CASSLPGRGAAAFF. For the CDR3, the DNA is TGTGCCAGCAGCTTACCAGGTCGGGGAGCGGCGGCTTTCTTT. Drawing the rest from reference TRBV7-2 and TRBJ1-1, the complete variable domain is GAGVSQSPSNKVTEKGKDVELRCDPISGHTALYWYRQSLGQGLEFLIYFQGNSAPDKSGLPSDRFSAERTGGSVSTLTIQRTQQEDSAVYLCASSLPGRGAAAFFGQGTRLTVV.

This rearrangement joins TRBV28 to TRBJ2-1, with D possibly TRBD1 on 5 matching bases. This CDR3 is 15 amino acids long. V lost 7 bases and J lost 3, with 16 bases in between. CDR1 and CDR2 (germline): MDHEN, SYDVKM. CDR3 DNA sequence: TGTGCCAGCAATTCGGGCAGGGTGGACTACAATGAGCAGTTCTTC. Its translation is CASNSGRVDYNEQFF.

This clonotype came up many times. DNA for the CDR3: TGTGCCAGCGAGCGGGGGGGGGGCCAACCTAACTATGGCTACACCTTC. This codes for CASERGGGQPNYGYTF. The chain has TRBV28 and TRBJ1-2; maybe TRBD1 (6 bases). Trimming shortened V by 8 bases and J by 0 bases, and 19 bases separated the two germline ends. Germline-derived CDR1 and CDR2 are MDHEN and SYDVKM. This CDR3 has 16 residues.

This clonotype was found many times. The chain recombines TRBV7-2 with TRBJ1-2; TRBD1 matches 8 bases. There are 14 residues in the CDR3. With 5 bases clipped from V and 6 bases from J, the junction kept 8 bases outside the gene matches. The germline V gene has CDR1 SGHTA and CDR2 FQGNSA. The CDR3 region is CASSITGGVDGYTF. As DNA, the CDR3 is TGTGCCAGCAGCATTACAGGGGGGGTGGATGGCTACACCTTC.

This clonotype was counted many times. The chain carries TRBV28 and TRBJ1-1, with no clear D. The CDR3 contains 13 residues. The ends were cut back, 7 bases at V and 5 bases at J, with 14 bases in the middle. Germline V gene sequence: CDR1 MDHEN, CDR2 SYDVKM. This chain's CDR3 is CASINPSRTEAFF. The CDR3 DNA reads as TGTGCCAGCATTAACCCCTCGAGGACTGAAGCTTTCTTT.